The rows below give T cell receptor beta chains drawn from one sample of a study of T cell responses to AZD1222 COVID-19 vaccine. Clones were sequenced by immunoSEQ multiplex PCR, and TCRdb holds only the in-frame ones, with some missing. The profile covers fewer than 85,000 clones, with around 90% appearing a single time and approximately 4.2% taken by the ten largest. Here the sequenced sample was peripheral blood, taken on day 0 of AZD1222 vaccination. Receptor source: an adult in good health. CDR3s include the opening cysteine and the closing phenylalanine or tryptophan. A D gene is named only where the DNA matches it firmly. Some rows mark clone size as missing; the rest say once, few, many or name a class of expanded clone.

j_gene	v_gene	d_gene	abundance	CDR3aa	CDR3nt
TRBJ2-1	TRBV5-1	TRBD2	-	CASSSALAGVGYNEQFF	TGCGCCAGCAGCTCCGCACTAGCGGGAGTAGGGTACAATGAGCAGTTCTTC
TRBJ2-1	TRBV29-1	-	-	CSVPWGAYNEQFF	TGCAGCGTTCCGTGGGGGGCCTACAATGAGCAGTTCTTC
TRBJ2-7	TRBV7-8	-	-	CASSLKQGYEQYF	TGTGCCAGCAGCTTAAAGCAGGGCTACGAGCAGTACTTC
TRBJ1-2	TRBV11-2	-	-	CASSLARVNYGYTF	TGTGCCAGCAGCTTAGCTCGGGTGAACTATGGCTACACCTTC
TRBJ1-1	TRBV6-2/TRBV6-3	-	-	CASSGGRGFLNTEAFF	TGTGCCAGTAGCGGCGGGAGGGGATTTTTGAACACTGAAGCTTTCTTT
TRBJ1-3	TRBV29-1	-	-	CSVEDERGAFSGNTIYF	TGCAGCGTTGAAGATGAAAGAGGGGCCTTCTCTGGAAACACCATATATTTT
TRBJ2-2	TRBV7-3	-	-	CASSLVGPPTGELFF	TGTGCCAGCAGCTTAGTCGGACCCCCCACCGGGGAGCTGTTTTTT
TRBJ2-5	TRBV18	-	-	CASSRGVQETQYF	TGTGCCAGCTCCCGAGGGGTACAAGAGACCCAGTACTTC
TRBJ2-3	TRBV10-3	-	-	CAISEGALGTDTQYF	TGTGCCATCAGTGAGGGGGCGTTGGGCACAGATACGCAGTATTTT
TRBJ2-1	TRBV7-9	TRBD2	-	CASSLSGGNYNEQFF	TGTGCCAGCAGCTTATCCGGGGGGAACTACAATGAGCAGTTCTTC
TRBJ2-3	TRBV10-3	TRBD1	-	CAISAGGTDTQYF	TGTGCCATCAGTGCAGGGGGCACGGATACGCAGTATTTT
TRBJ1-2	TRBV9	-	-	CASSVEADLYGYTF	TGTGCCAGCAGCGTAGAGGCCGACCTCTATGGCTACACCTTC
TRBJ1-6	TRBV28	-	-	CASSSSTGRANSPLHF	TGTGCCAGCAGCTCGTCTACAGGCAGGGCCAATTCACCCCTCCACTTT
TRBJ1-2	TRBV6-4	-	-	CASSPRINKGPNYGYTF	TGTGCCAGCTCGCCGAGGATTAACAAAGGGCCCAACTATGGCTACACCTTC
TRBJ2-2	TRBV7-3	-	-	CASSSTTNTGELFF	TGTGCCAGCAGCTCGACTACCAACACCGGGGAGCTGTTTTTT
TRBJ2-3	TRBV5-1	-	-	CASSQDRQRQADTQYF	TGCGCCAGCAGTCAGGACCGACAGCGGCAGGCAGATACGCAGTATTTT
TRBJ1-3	TRBV3-1/TRBV3-2	-	-	CASSQGDTIYF	TGTGCCAGCAGCCAAGGGGACACCATATATTTT
TRBJ2-7	TRBV18	TRBD1	-	CASSPGTGGKEQYF	TGTGCCAGCTCCCCCGGGACAGGGGGCAAAGAGCAGTACTTC
TRBJ2-3	TRBV24-1	-	-	CATSDSRDGTDTQYF	TGTGCCACCAGTGACTCTCGGGACGGCACAGATACGCAGTATTTT
TRBJ2-7	TRBV28	-	-	CASSAPGSSEQYF	TGTGCCAGCAGTGCCCCGGGGTCCTCGGAGCAGTACTTC
TRBJ2-7	TRBV5-5	TRBD1	-	CASSSPDGQGHEQYF	TGTGCCAGCAGCTCCCCAGACGGACAGGGCCACGAGCAGTACTTC
TRBJ2-3	TRBV5-4	-	-	CASSRDPGGGGDTQYF	TGTGCCAGCAGCCGTGACCCGGGTGGGGGTGGAGATACGCAGTATTTT
TRBJ2-7	TRBV29-1	-	-	CSVDGGASSYEQYF	TGCAGCGTTGACGGGGGAGCCAGCTCCTACGAGCAGTACTTC
TRBJ2-1	TRBV7-9	TRBD2	-	CASSSRLAGAEDEQFF	TGTGCCAGCAGCTCCCGACTAGCGGGGGCCGAGGATGAGCAGTTCTTC
TRBJ1-2	TRBV5-4	TRBD1	-	CASGDRFAVDYGYTF	TGTGCCAGCGGGGACAGGTTCGCGGTAGACTATGGCTACACCTTC
TRBJ1-2	TRBV12-5	TRBD1	-	CASFGWTGDNFDYGYTF	TGTGCTAGCTTTGGTTGGACAGGGGATAATTTTGACTATGGCTACACCTTC
TRBJ2-3	TRBV29-1	-	-	CSVRTTKALVDTQYF	TGCAGCGTTCGGACCACTAAGGCCCTTGTGGATACGCAGTATTTT
TRBJ2-7	TRBV10-1	TRBD1	-	CASSDGTGVFYEQYF	TGCGCCAGCAGTGATGGGACAGGGGTCTTCTACGAGCAGTACTTC
TRBJ1-4	TRBV10-3	-	-	CAISRTRDGATNEKLFF	TGTGCCATCAGTAGAACGCGGGACGGAGCAACTAATGAAAAACTGTTTTTT
TRBJ1-2	TRBV6-1	-	-	CASSEAAPRPVF	TGTGCCAGCAGTGAAGCTGCCCCACGCCCCGTCTTC
TRBJ2-5	TRBV11-2	-	-	CASSLGGGVRETQYF	TGTGCCAGCAGCTTAGGCGGCGGAGTTAGAGAGACCCAGTACTTC
TRBJ1-1	TRBV7-3	-	once	CASILGAGNTEAFF	TGTGCCAGCATCCTTGGGGCGGGAAACACTGAAGCTTTCTTT
TRBJ1-4	TRBV12-3/TRBV12-4	TRBD1	-	CATEDRANEKLFF	TGTGCCACCGAGGACAGGGCTAATGAAAAACTGTTTTTT
TRBJ1-1	TRBV6-5	TRBD1	-	CASSEIQGEITEAFF	TGTGCCAGCAGCGAGATCCAGGGGGAGATCACTGAAGCTTTCTTT
TRBJ2-7	TRBV6-4	-	-	CASMGAGPREQYF	TGTGCCAGCATGGGCGCGGGGCCCAGGGAGCAGTACTTC
TRBJ2-3	TRBV4-3	-	-	CASSRAGRTDTQYF	TGCGCCAGCAGTCGGGCCGGCCGCACAGATACGCAGTATTTT
TRBJ2-7	TRBV7-8	-	-	CASSPLLGYEQYF	TGTGCCAGCAGCCCCCTCCTAGGGTACGAGCAGTACTTC
TRBJ2-1	TRBV20-1	TRBD2	-	CSASQASGRFEQFF	TGCAGTGCTAGTCAGGCTAGCGGGAGGTTTGAGCAGTTCTTC
TRBJ1-4	TRBV6-5	-	-	CARTYREDEKLFF	TGTGCCAGAACCTACAGGGAAGATGAAAAACTGTTTTTT
TRBJ2-1	TRBV6-1	TRBD1	-	CASSEWGAGGTLGYNEQFF	TGTGCCAGCAGTGAATGGGGGGCAGGGGGCACCCTGGGCTACAATGAGCAGTTCTTC
TRBJ2-3	TRBV11-2	-	-	CASSPGLILADTQYF	TGTGCCAGCAGCCCCGGACTAATCTTAGCAGATACGCAGTATTTT
TRBJ1-5	TRBV7-9	-	-	CASSFSPDQRAGNQPQHF	TGTGCCAGCAGCTTCTCTCCGGATCAGCGGGCCGGGAATCAGCCCCAGCATTTT
TRBJ2-1	TRBV11-2	-	-	CASTPLLSSYNEQFF	TGTGCCAGCACCCCTTTACTCAGCTCCTACAATGAGCAGTTCTTC
TRBJ2-3	TRBV7-2	TRBD2	-	CASSLGRRGDSTDTQYF	TGTGCCAGCAGCTTAGGAAGGCGGGGGGATAGCACAGATACGCAGTATTTT
TRBJ1-2	TRBV27	TRBD1	-	CASSSHGTAYTIYDGYTF	TGTGCCAGCAGTTCACACGGGACAGCTTACACGATCTATGATGGCTACACCTTC
TRBJ2-5	TRBV11-1	-	-	CASSPAIGRAEETQYF	TGTGCCAGCAGCCCTGCAATTGGACGGGCAGAAGAGACCCAGTACTTC
TRBJ2-5	TRBV4-2	TRBD2	-	CASSPKILPGGQETQYF	TGTGCCAGCAGCCCTAAGATCCTCCCGGGGGGCCAAGAGACCCAGTACTTC
TRBJ1-2	TRBV5-6	-	-	CASRPTPGTPGYTF	TGTGCCAGCAGACCAACTCCGGGGACACCAGGCTACACCTTC
TRBJ1-2	TRBV5-6	-	-	CASSLGKFGGRQGYTF	TGTGCCAGCAGCTTGGGGAAGTTTGGAGGGAGACAGGGCTACACCTTC
TRBJ1-2	TRBV29-1	TRBD1	-	CSVYRGRNYGYTF	TGCAGCGTTTACAGGGGGCGTAACTATGGCTACACCTTC
TRBJ2-7	TRBV7-2	-	-	CASSGRAGARYEQYF	TGTGCCAGCAGCGGAAGGGCAGGGGCCCGCTACGAGCAGTACTTC
TRBJ2-7	TRBV6-5	-	medium-sized	CASNWDREPRDEQYF	TGTGCCAGCAACTGGGACCGGGAACCGAGGGACGAGCAGTACTTC
TRBJ2-7	TRBV5-1	TRBD2	-	CASSTRTSGGAGYEQYF	TGCGCCAGCAGCACTAGGACTAGCGGGGGGGCCGGATACGAGCAGTACTTC